This TCR beta chain appears in the sequencing data of a study of response to subunit inactivated influenza vaccine (dated by TCRdb to the late 2010s). Regarding the complete study: Deep quantitative T cell receptor repertoire profiling was used in the study to track responses to a trivalent subunit inactivated influenza vaccine. What the research found in general, with its limitations: According to the authors, only a limited number of new T cells may be recruited by each seasonal influenza vaccination.

On this clonotype itself: Its antigen target is currently unknown. One base away there is no much larger clone; base qualities are not given.

The CDR3 runs 15 residues from the cysteine to the phenylalanine. Of the read, only the CDR3 DNA is kept; its 45 bases are in frame from base 1. V is cut by 5 bases and J by 0 bases, and the space between the germline ends is 11 bases. Library generation was performed with RT-PCR. Sequencer: Illumina HiSeq 2500. Using fastp at Q25 and MiXCR, TCRdb reprocessed the public reads and kept productive beta chains. Identical CDR3 proteins give one entry, which carries the most common genes and DNA. The sample table holds about 480,000 distinct CDR3 sequences, of which about 25% were seen once. Clones ranked in the top ten supply about 1.9% of the sample.

The chain is encoded by TRBV12-3 or TRBV12-4 joined to TRBJ2-1, with the D segment identity uncertain. Source: CD4+ T cells sorted from PBMCs, taken 5 to 6 days after vaccination. The receptor was isolated from a man in his forties or fifties who received an inactivated influenza vaccine. Donor details come from another sample of the same person, matched by shared clones. The CDR3 protein: CASSTRPSSYNEQFF. The base sequence is TGTGCCAGCAGTACCAGACCGAGCTCCTACAATGAGCAGTTCTTC.